The 8 T cell receptor beta chains presented below share a single source sample, sequenced in a study of regulatory T cells in long-lasting Graves disease. iRepertoire HTBI primers and Arm-PCR of CDR3 regions built TCR beta libraries. One entry per CDR3 protein, called by TCRdb with MiXCR from the multiplex PCR reads. The table shows some 500,000 distinct CDR3 sequences, with roughly 13% occurring only once. The time point: newly diagnosed GD, antithyroid drugs for less than 3 months. From RNA extracted from PBMCs, the TCR library was made. These data were also reused for a study on T cells in Graves' hyperthyroidism and ophthalmopathy.

The source material was peripheral blood mononuclear cells (PBMCs), sampled at new diagnosis, from a patient treated with antithyroid drugs. The receptors originated from a man aged 30-40 years with Graves disease.

The table lists this clonotype with many counts. The chain couples TRBV5-5 to TRBJ2-7, with D maybe TRBD2 (6 bases). CDR1 is SGHKS and CDR2 is YYEKEE in the germline V gene (reference sequence). The CDR3 covers 15 residues. Deletions cut 0 bases from V and 0 bases from J, with 10 bases between. CDR3 in amino acids: CASSLEAGSSYEQYF. DNA for the CDR3: TGTGCCAGCAGCTTGGAGGCGGGGAGCTCCTACGAGCAGTACTTC. The whole variable domain, remainder taken from reference TRBV5-5 and TRBJ2-7, is DAGVTQSPTHLIKTRGQQVTLRCSPISGHKSVSWYQQVLGQGPQFIFQYYEKEERGRGNFPDRFSARQFPNYSSELNVNALLLGDSALYLCASSLEAGSSYEQYFGPGTRLTVT.

This clonotype was counted many times. The rearrangement uses TRBV5-1 and TRBJ1-2; no definite D call. Trimming stripped 0 bases from V and 4 bases from J, with 10 bases between. The germline gives CDR1 SGHRS, CDR2 YFSETQ. The CDR3 is made up of 14 amino acids. DNA of the CDR3: TGCGCCAGCAGCTTGGGGACGGGCATCTATGGCTACACCTTC. This translates into CASSLGTGIYGYTF.

Regarding this clonotype: Since a much larger clone is just one base distant, this may be a read error. As the CDR3 is not closed by the conserved phenylalanine or tryptophan, this likely results from a read error. The chain employs TRBV7-2 and TRBJ2-7; TRBD1 is a possible D gene (5 bases). The germline V gene has CDR1 SGHTA and CDR2 FQGNSA. V lost 3 bases and J lost 2, with 8 bases in between. This CDR3 is 13 amino acids long. The CDR3: CASSLDKAYEQYL. CDR3 nucleotide sequence: TGTGCCAGCAGCTTGGACAAGGCCTACGAGCAGTACCTC.

This clonotype was seen repeatedly, ten times or more. The gene calls are TRBV7-9 and TRBJ1-1; D call uncertain. Trimming cost V 0 bases and J 5 bases, with 10 bases left between them. CDR1 is SEHNR and CDR2 is FQNEAQ in the germline V gene (reference sequence). The CDR3 sequence is 14 residues long. In DNA, the CDR3 is TGTGCCAGCAGCTTAGCGGGGAGGAGAACTGAAGCTTTCTTT. Its protein is CASSLAGRRTEAFF.

In its sample, this clonotype was seen many times. The chain joins TRBV10-1 to TRBJ2-3; D may be TRBD1 (7 bases). Germline assignment: CDR1 WNHNN and CDR2 SYGVQD (reference sequence). V was cut by 10 bases and J by 5 bases, with 13 bases left in between. This CDR3 has 12 amino acids. CDR3 bases: TGCGCCATTTCAGGGGGGCAAGATACGCAGTATTTT. It specifies CAISGGQDTQYF.

This clonotype was seen repeatedly, ten times or more. V is TRBV10-3 and J is TRBJ2-7, with a tentative D call TRBD2 (6 bases). V was pared by 0 bases and J by 1 base, with 13 bases between. Looked up from germline, CDR1 is ENHRY and CDR2 is SYGVKD. The CDR3 sequence is 16 residues long. CDR3 DNA sequence: TGTGCCATCAGTGAGTCTCAGGCGGCGGGATCCTACGAGCAGTACTTC. This encodes CAISESQAAGSYEQYF.

This clonotype was counted ten times or more. J is TRBJ2-2 and V is TRBV20-1; 7 bases fit TRBD2. V was clipped by 5 bases and J by 7 bases; unmatched bases: 10. Germline V gives CDR1 DFQATT, CDR2 SNEGSKA (reference sequence). The CDR3 spans 14 residues. The CDR3 is CSAGEGQRGGELFF. In DNA, the CDR3 is TGCAGTGCTGGGGAGGGCCAACGTGGCGGGGAGCTGTTTTTT.

This clonotype was found many times. The rearrangement uses TRBV20-1 and TRBJ2-3; D perhaps matches TRBD2 (6 bases). The V gene's germline CDR1 is DFQATT and CDR2 SNEGSKA (reference sequence). This CDR3 has 13 residues. V lost 3 bases, J lost 4 bases, and 11 bases lay in between. The CDR3 DNA reads TGCAGTGCTAGTGGAGGGTTTGCAGATACGCAGTATTTT. The encoded protein is CSASGGFADTQYF.